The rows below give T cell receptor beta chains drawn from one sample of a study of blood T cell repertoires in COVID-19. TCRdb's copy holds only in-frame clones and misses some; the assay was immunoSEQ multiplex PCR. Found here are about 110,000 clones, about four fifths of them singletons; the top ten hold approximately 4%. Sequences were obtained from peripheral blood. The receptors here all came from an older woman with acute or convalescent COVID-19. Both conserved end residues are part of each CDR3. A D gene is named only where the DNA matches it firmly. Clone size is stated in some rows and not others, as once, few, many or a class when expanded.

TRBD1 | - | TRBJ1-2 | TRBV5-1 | CASSWGQPNYGYTF | TGCGCCAGCAGCTGGGGACAGCCTAACTATGGCTACACCTTC
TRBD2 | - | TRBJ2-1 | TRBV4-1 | CASSRGGLATPDEQFF | TGCGCCAGCAGCCGCGGGGGACTAGCAACCCCGGATGAGCAGTTCTTC
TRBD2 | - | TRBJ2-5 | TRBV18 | CASSPGRAAETQYF | TGTGCCAGCTCACCTGGGAGGGCGGCAGAGACCCAGTACTTC
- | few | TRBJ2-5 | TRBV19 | CASSILSGETQYF | TGTGCCAGTAGTATATTGTCGGGGGAGACCCAGTACTTC
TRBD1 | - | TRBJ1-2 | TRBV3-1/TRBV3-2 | CASSPTGQGGGYTF | TGTGCCAGCAGCCCCACAGGACAGGGTGGAGGCTACACCTTC
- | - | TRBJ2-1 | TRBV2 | CASSDPGIPYNEQFF | TGTGCCAGCAGTGATCCGGGGATCCCCTACAATGAGCAGTTCTTC
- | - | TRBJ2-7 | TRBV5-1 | CASSLIGGASSYEQYF | TGCGCCAGCAGCTTAATTGGGGGCGCTAGCTCCTACGAGCAGTACTTC
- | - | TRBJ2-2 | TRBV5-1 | CASSLALATNTGELFF | TGCGCCAGCAGCTTGGCCTTAGCGACGAACACCGGGGAGCTGTTTTTT
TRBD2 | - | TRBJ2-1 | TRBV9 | CASSVVSGGYNEQFF | TGTGCCAGCAGCGTAGTCAGCGGGGGCTACAATGAGCAGTTCTTC
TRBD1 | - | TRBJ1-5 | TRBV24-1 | CATSEPGQGPNQPQHF | TGTGCCACCAGTGAGCCCGGACAGGGGCCCAATCAGCCCCAGCATTTT
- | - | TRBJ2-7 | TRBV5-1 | CASRPVGSSYEQYF | TGCGCCAGCCGCCCGGTTGGGAGCTCCTACGAGCAGTACTTC
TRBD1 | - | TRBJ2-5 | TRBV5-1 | CASSWGQGKGETQYF | TGCGCCAGCAGCTGGGGACAGGGGAAGGGAGAGACCCAGTACTTC
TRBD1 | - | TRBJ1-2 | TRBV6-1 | CASSENQGTAIYTF | TGTGCCAGCAGTGAGAATCAGGGGACAGCTATCTACACCTTC
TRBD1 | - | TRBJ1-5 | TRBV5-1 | CASSPGQGEYQPQHF | TGCGCCAGCAGCCCTGGACAGGGGGAGTATCAGCCCCAGCATTTT
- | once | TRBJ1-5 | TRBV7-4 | CASRVTGNQPQHF | TGTGCCAGCAGAGTGACGGGGAATCAGCCCCAGCATTTT
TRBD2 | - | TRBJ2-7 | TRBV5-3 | CARSLRSGRSSYEQYF | TGTGCCAGAAGCTTACGTAGCGGGAGGAGCTCCTACGAGCAGTACTTC
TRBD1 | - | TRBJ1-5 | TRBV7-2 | CASRVGQGAGKGNQPQHF | TGTGCCAGCAGAGTGGGACAGGGGGCGGGGAAGGGCAATCAGCCCCAGCATTTT
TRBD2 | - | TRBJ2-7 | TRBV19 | CASSIAGGTTEQYF | TGTGCCAGTAGTATAGCGGGAGGAACCACCGAGCAGTACTTC
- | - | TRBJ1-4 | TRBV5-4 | CASSDGRGRNEKLFF | TGTGCCAGCAGCGACGGGCGGGGGAGAAATGAAAAACTGTTTTTT
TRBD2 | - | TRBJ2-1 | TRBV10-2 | CASCMGLANEQFF | TGCGCCAGCTGCATGGGACTAGCAAATGAGCAGTTCTTC
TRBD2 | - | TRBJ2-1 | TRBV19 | CASSTSGISYNEQFF | TGTGCCAGTAGTACTAGCGGGATCTCCTACAATGAGCAGTTCTTC
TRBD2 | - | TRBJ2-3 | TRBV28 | CASSWLAGGDTQYF | TGTGCCAGCAGTTGGCTAGCGGGAGGAGATACGCAGTATTTT
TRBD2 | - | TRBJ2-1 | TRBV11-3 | CASSPTPLVGGPDEQFF | TGTGCCAGCAGCCCCACCCCCTTAGTGGGAGGGCCCGATGAGCAGTTCTTC
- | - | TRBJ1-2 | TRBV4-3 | CASSRVLYMTEGYGYTF | TGCGCCAGCAGCCGTGTCTTGTATATGACCGAGGGCTATGGCTACACCTTC
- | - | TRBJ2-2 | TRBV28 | CASIPASDANTGELFF | TGTGCCAGCATCCCTGCTAGCGACGCGAACACCGGGGAGCTGTTTTTT
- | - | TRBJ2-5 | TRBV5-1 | CASSLADQETQYF | TGCGCCAGCAGCTTGGCGGACCAAGAGACCCAGTACTTC
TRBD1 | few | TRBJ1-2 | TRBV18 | CASSPSGDRVSGYTF | TGTGCCAGCTCACCGAGCGGAGACAGGGTAAGTGGCTACACCTTC
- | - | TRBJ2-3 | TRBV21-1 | CASKWDFQSTDTQYF | TGTGCCAGCAAATGGGACTTTCAAAGCACAGATACGCAGTATTTT
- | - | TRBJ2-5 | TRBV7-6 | CASSLEAVRAYQETQYF | TGTGCCAGCAGCTTAGAGGCGGTCAGGGCTTACCAAGAGACCCAGTACTTC
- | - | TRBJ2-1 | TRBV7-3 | CASSSLAGAPSYNEQFF | TGTGCCAGCAGCTCCCTCGCGGGGGCGCCCTCCTACAATGAGCAGTTCTTC
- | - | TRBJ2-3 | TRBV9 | CASSPVSRDTDTQYF | TGTGCCAGCAGCCCCGTGAGCAGGGACACAGATACGCAGTATTTT
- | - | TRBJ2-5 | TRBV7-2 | CASSLLLSRQETQYF | TGTGCCAGCAGCCTACTTCTAAGCCGGCAAGAGACCCAGTACTTC
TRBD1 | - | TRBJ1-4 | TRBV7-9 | CASSSSGTVNEKLFF | TGTGCCAGCAGCTCCTCCGGGACAGTTAATGAAAAACTGTTTTTT
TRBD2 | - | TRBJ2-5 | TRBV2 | CASSGIAGGGETQYF | TGTGCCAGCAGTGGGATAGCGGGAGGGGGGGAGACCCAGTACTTC
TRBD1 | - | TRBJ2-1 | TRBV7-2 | CASSFWTGGNEQFF | TGTGCCAGCAGCTTCTGGACAGGGGGCAATGAGCAGTTCTTC
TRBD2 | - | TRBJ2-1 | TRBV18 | CASSPGNREGRKFF | TGTGCCAGCTCACCAGGTAACCGGGAGGGCCGGAAGTTCTTC
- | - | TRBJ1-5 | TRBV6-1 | CASSDAGVNRQPQHF | TGTGCCAGCAGTGACGCGGGGGTCAATCGACAGCCCCAGCATTTT
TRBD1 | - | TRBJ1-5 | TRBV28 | CASSFLYRGRGSNQPQHF | TGTGCCAGCAGTTTCCTATACAGGGGTAGAGGTAGCAATCAGCCCCAGCATTTT
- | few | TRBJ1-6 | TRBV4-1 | CASSQTDSYSPLHF | TGCGCCAGCAGCCAAACGGACAGCTATTCACCCCTCCACTTT
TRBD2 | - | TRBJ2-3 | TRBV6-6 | CASSSTSGSTDTQYF | TGTGCCAGCAGTTCCACTAGCGGTAGCACAGATACGCAGTATTTT
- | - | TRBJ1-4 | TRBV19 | CASTDNRPTNEKLFF | TGTGCCAGTACGGACAACCGGCCAACTAATGAAAAACTGTTTTTT
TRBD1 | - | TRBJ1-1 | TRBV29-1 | CSAGGGTGNTEAFF | TGCAGCGCGGGAGGGGGGACAGGCAACACTGAAGCTTTCTTT